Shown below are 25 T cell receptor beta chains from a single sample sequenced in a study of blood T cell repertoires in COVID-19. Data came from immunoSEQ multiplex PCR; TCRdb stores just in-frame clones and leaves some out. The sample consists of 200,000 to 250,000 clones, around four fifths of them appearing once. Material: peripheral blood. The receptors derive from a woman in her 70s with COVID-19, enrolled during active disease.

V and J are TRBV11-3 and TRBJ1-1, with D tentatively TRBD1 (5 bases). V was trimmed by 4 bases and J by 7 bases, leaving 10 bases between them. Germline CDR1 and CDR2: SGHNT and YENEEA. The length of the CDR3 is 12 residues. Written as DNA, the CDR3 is TGTGCCAGCAGCTCCGGCGGGGGTGAAGCTTTCTTT. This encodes CASSSGGGEAFF.

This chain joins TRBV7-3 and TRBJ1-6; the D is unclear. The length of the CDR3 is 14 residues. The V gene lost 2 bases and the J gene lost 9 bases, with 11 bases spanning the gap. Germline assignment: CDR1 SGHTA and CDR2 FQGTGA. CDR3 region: CASSLDGASSPLHF. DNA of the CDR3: TGTGCCAGCAGCTTAGATGGAGCTTCTTCACCCCTCCACTTT.

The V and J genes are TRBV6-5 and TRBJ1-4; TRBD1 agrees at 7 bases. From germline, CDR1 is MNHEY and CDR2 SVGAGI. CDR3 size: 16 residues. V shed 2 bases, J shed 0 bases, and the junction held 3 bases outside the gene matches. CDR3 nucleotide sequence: TGTGCCAGCAGTTACGGGGACAGTCCAACTAATGAAAAACTGTTTTTT. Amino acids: CASSYGDSPTNEKLFF.

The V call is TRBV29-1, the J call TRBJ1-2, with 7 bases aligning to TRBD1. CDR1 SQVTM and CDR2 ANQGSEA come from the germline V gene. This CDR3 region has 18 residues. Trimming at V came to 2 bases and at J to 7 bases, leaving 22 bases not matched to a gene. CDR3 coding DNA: TGCAGCGTTGAAAGAAGGAACCTTATGGGACAGAATAAATTTGGCTACACCTTC. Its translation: CSVERRNLMGQNKFGYTF.

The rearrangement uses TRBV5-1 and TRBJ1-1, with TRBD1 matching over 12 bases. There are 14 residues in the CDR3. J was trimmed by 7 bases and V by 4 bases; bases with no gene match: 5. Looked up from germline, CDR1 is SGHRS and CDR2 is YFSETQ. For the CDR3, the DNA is TGCGCCAGCAGCGGAGGGACAGGGGGCGTTGAAGCTTTCTTT. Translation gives CASSGGTGGVEAFF.

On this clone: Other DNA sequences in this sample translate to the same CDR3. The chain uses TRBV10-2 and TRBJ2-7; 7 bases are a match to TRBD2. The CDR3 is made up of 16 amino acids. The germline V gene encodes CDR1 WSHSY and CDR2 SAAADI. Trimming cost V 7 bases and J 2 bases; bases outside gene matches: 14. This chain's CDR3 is CASTDGLGPSTYEQYF. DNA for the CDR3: TGCGCCAGCACCGACGGACTAGGCCCGAGCACCTACGAGCAGTACTTC.

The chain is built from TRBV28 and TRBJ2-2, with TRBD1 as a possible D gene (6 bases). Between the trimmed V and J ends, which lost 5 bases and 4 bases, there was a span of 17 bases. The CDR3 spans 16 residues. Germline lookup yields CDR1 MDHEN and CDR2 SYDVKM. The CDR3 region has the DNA TGTGCCAGCAGTCCCGCCACAGGGATAGTCACCGGGGAGCTGTTTTTT. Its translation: CASSPATGIVTGELFF. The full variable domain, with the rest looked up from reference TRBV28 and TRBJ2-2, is DVKVTQSSRYLVKRTGEKVFLECVQDMDHENMFWYRQDPGLGLRLIYFSYDVKMKEKGDIPEGYSVSREKKERFSLILESASTNQTSMYLCASSPATGIVTGELFFGEGSRLTVL.

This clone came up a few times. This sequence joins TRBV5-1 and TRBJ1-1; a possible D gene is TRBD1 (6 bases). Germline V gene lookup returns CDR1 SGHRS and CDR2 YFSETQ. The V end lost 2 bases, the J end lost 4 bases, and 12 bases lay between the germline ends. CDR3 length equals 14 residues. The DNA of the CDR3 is TGCGCCAGCAGCTTCAGGGGATTAGGCACTGAAGCTTTCTTT. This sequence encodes CASSFRGLGTEAFF.

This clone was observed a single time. In nucleotides, the CDR3 is TGCGCCAGCAGTGAGGGACTAGCGGGAAACAATGAGCAGTTCTTC. Encoded protein: CASSEGLAGNNEQFF. V usage is TRBV10-1 and J usage is TRBJ2-1, with 12 bases fitting TRBD2. The CDR3 sequence is 15 residues long. Trimming cost V 2 bases and J 5 bases; bases outside gene matches: 1. CDR1 WNHNN and CDR2 SYGVQD come from the germline V gene (reference sequence).

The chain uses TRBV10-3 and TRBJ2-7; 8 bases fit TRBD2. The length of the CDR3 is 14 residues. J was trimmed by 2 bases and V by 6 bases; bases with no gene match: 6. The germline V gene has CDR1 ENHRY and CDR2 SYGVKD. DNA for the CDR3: TGTGCCATCAGGCCAATAGCGGGAACCTACGAGCAGTACTTC. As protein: CAIRPIAGTYEQYF.

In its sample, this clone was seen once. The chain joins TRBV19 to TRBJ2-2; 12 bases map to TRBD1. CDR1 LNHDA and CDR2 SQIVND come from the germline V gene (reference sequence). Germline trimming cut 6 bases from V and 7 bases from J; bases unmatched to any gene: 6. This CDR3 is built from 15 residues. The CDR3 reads CASRRDRGQSGELFF. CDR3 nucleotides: TGTGCCAGTAGGCGGGACAGGGGGCAAAGCGGGGAGCTGTTTTTT. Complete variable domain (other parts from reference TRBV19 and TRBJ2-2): DGGITQSPKYLFRKEGQNVTLSCEQNLNHDAMYWYRQDPGQGLRLIYYSQIVNDFQKGDIAEGYSVSREKKESFPLTVTSAQKNPTAFYLCASRRDRGQSGELFFGEGSRLTVL.

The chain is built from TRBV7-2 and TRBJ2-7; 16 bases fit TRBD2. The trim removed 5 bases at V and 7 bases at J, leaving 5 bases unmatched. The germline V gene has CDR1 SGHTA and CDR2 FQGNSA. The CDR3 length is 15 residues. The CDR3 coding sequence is TGTGCCAGCAGCGGGACTAGCGGGAGGGCCCGTGAGCAGTACTTC. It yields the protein CASSGTSGRAREQYF.

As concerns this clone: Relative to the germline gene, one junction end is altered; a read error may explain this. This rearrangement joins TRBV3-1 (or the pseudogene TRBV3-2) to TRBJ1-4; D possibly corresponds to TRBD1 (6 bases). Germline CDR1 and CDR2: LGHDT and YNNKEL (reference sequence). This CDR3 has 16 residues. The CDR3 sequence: CASSQGGRATNEKLFF. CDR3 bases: TGTGCCAGCAGTCAAGGGGGGCGGGCAACTAATGAAAAACTGTTTTTT.

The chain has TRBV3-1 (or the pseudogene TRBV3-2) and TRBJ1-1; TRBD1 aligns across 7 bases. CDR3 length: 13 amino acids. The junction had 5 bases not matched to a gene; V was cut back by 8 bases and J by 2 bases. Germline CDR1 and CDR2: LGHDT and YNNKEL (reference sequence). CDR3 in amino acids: CASRGTENTEAFF. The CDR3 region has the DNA TGTGCCAGCCGAGGGACAGAAAACACTGAAGCTTTCTTT.

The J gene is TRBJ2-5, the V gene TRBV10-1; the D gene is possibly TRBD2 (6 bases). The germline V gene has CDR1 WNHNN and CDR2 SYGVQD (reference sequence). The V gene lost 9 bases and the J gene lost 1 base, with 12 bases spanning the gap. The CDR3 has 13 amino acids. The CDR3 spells CASQPGVQETQYF. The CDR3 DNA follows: TGCGCCAGTCAGCCGGGGGTCCAAGAGACCCAGTACTTC.

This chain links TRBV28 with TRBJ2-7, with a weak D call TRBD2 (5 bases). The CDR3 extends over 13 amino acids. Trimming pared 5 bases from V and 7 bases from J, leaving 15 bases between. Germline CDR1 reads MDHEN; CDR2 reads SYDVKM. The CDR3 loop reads CASSVTTNLEQYF. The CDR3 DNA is TGTGCCAGCAGTGTGACGACTAATCTAGAGCAGTACTTC.

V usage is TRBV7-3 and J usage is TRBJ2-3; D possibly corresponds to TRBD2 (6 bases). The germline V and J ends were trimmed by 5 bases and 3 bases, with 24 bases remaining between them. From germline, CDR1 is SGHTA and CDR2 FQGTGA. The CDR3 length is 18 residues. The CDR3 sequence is CASSNLPRDSGATDTQYF. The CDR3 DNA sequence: TGTGCCAGCAGCAATTTACCCCGGGACTCTGGGGCGACAGATACGCAGTATTTT. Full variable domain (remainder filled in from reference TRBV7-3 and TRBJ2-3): GAGVSQTPSNKVTEKGKYVELRCDPISGHTALYWYRQSLGQGPEFLIYFQGTGAADDSGLPNDRFFAVRPEGSVSTLKIQRTERGDSAVYLCASSNLPRDSGATDTQYFGPGTRLTVL.

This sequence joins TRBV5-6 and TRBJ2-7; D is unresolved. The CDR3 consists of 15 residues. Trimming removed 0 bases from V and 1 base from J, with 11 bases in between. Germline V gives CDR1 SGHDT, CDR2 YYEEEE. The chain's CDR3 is CASSLDGRSSYEQYF. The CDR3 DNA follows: TGTGCCAGCAGCTTGGACGGAAGGAGTTCCTACGAGCAGTACTTC.

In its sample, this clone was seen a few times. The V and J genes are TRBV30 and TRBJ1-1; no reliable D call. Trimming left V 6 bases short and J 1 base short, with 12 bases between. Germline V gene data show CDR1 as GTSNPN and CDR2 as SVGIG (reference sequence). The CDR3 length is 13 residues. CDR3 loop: CACSYRTNTEAFF. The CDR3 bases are TGTGCCTGTTCATACAGAACGAACACTGAAGCTTTCTTT.

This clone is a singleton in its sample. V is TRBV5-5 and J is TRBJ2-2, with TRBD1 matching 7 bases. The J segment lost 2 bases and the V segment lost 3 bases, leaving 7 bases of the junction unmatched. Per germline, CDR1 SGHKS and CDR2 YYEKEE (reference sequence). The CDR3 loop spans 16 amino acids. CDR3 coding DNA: TGTGCCAGCAGCTCTAGGGGACAGATCAACACCGGGGAGCTGTTTTTT. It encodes CASSSRGQINTGELFF.

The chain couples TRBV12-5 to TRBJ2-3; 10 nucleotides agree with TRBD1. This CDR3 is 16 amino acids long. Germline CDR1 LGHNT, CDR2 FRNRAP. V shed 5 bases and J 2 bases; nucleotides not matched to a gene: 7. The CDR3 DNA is TGTGCTAGTGGTAAAGACAGGGGGCAGTTCACAGATACGCAGTATTTT. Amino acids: CASGKDRGQFTDTQYF. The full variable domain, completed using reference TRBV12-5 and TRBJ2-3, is DARVTQTPRHKVTEMGQEVTMRCQPILGHNTVFWYRQTMMQGLELLAYFRNRAPLDDSGMPKDRFSAEMPDATLATLKIQPSEPRDSAVYFCASGKDRGQFTDTQYFGPGTRLTVL.

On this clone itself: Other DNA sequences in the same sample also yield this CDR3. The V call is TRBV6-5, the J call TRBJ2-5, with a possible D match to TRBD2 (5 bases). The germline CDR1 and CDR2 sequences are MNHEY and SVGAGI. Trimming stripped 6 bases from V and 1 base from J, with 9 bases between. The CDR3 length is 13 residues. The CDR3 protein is CASRRTSQETQYF. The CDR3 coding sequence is TGTGCCAGCAGAAGGACTTCCCAAGAGACCCAGTACTTC.

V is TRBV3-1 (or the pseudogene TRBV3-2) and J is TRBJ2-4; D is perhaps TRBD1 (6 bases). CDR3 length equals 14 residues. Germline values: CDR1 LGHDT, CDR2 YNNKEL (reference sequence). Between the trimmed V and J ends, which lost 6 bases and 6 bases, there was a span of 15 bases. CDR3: CASRNSPDRNIQYF. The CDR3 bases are TGTGCCAGCAGGAACTCTCCGGACAGAAACATTCAGTACTTC.

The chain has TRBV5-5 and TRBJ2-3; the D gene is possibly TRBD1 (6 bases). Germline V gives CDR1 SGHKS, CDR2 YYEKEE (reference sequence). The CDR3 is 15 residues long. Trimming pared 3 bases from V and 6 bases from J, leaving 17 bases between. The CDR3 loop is CASSWGSQGADTQYF. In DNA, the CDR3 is TGTGCCAGCAGCTGGGGCTCACAGGGAGCGGATACGCAGTATTTT.

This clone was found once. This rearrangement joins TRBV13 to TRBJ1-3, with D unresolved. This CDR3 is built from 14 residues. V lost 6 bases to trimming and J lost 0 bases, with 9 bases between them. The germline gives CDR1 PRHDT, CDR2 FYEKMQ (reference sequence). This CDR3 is CASSWRGSGNTIYF. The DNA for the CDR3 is TGTGCCAGCAGTTGGCGAGGCTCTGGAAACACCATATATTTT.